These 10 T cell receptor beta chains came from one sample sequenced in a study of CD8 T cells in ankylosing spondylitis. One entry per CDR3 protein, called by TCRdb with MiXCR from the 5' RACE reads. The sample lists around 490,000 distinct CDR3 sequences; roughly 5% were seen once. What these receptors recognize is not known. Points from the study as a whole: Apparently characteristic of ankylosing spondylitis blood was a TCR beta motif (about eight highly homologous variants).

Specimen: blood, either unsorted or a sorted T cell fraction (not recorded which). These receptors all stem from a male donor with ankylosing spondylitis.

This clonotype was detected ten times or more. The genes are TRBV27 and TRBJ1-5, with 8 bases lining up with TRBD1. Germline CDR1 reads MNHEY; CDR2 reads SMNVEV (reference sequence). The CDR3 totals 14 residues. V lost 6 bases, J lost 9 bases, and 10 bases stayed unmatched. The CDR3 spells CASSRTGSKGPQHF. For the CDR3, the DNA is TGTGCCAGCAGCCGGACAGGGTCCAAAGGGCCCCAGCATTTT.

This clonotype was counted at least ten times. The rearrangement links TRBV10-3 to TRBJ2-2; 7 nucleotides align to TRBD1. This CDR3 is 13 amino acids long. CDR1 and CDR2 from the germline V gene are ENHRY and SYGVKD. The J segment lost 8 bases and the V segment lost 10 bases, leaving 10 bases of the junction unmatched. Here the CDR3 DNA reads TGTGCCACAAAGGACAGGCCGGCGGGGGAGCTGTTTTTT. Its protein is CATKDRPAGELFF.

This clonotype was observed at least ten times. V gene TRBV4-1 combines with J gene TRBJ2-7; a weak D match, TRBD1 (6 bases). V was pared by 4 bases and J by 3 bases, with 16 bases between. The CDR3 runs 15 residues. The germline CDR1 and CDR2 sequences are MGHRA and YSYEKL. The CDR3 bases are TGCGCCAGCAGCCTTCTAGGGGGTTCCGGCTACGAGCAGTACTTC. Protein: CASSLLGGSGYEQYF.

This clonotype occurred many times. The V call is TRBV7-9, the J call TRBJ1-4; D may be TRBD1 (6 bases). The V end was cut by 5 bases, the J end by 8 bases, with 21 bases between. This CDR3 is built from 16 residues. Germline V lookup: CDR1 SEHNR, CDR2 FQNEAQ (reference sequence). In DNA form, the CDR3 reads TGTGCCAGCAGCAGCCGACAGGTGGGATCTGGCGAAAAACTGTTTTTT. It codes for CASSSRQVGSGEKLFF.

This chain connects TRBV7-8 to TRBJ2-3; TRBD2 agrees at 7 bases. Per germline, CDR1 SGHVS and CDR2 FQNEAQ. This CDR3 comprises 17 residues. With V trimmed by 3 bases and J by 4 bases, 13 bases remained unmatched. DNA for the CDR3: TGTGCCAGCAGCTTCCAACGGGGGGTAGCGGATCCAGATACGCAGTATTTT. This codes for CASSFQRGVADPDTQYF.

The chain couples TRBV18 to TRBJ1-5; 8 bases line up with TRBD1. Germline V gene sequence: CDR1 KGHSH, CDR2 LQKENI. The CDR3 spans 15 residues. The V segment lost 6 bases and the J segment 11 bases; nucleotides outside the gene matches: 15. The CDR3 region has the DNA TGTGCCAGCTCTTCGACAGGGGCAGAATGGGGAGCCCAGCATTTT. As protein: CASSSTGAEWGAQHF.

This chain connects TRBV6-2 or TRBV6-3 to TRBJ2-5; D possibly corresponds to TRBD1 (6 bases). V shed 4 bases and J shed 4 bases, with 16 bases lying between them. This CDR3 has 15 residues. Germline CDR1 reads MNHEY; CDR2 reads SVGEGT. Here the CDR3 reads CASSFSGHSRETQYF. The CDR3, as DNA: TGTGCCAGCAGTTTTTCGGGACACTCAAGAGAGACCCAGTACTTC.

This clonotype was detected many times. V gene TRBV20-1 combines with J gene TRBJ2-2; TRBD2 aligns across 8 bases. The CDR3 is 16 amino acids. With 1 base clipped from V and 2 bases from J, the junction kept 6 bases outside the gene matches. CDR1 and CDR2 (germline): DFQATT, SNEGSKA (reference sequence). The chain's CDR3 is CSARGRAGGNTGELFF. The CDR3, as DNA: TGCAGTGCTAGAGGGCGCGCGGGGGGAAACACCGGGGAGCTGTTTTTT.

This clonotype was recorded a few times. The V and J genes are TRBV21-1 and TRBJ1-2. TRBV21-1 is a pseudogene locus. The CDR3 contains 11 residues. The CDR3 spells CANDRNYGYTF. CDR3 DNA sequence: TGTGCCAACGACCGAAACTATGGCTACACCTTC.

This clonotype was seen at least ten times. CDR3 loop: CAIRSGRAMSDEQFF. The CDR3 DNA follows: TGTGCCATCAGATCAGGGAGGGCAATGAGCGATGAGCAGTTCTTC. V and J are TRBV10-3 and TRBJ2-1; 7 bases line up with TRBD2. Trimming took 6 bases from V and 8 from J; bases not matched to a gene: 13. The CDR3 extends over 15 amino acids. Germline V gives CDR1 ENHRY, CDR2 SYGVKD.